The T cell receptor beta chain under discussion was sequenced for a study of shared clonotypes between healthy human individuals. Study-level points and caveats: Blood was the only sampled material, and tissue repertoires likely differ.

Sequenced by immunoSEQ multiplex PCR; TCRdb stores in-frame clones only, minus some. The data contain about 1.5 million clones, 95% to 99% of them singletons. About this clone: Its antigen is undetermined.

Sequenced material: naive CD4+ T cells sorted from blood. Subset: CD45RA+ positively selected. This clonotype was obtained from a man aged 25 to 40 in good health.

CDR3 sequence reads: CASSLSSSGDNEQFF. CDR3 sequence (DNA): TGTGCCAGCAGCTTGAGTTCTAGCGGGGACAATGAGCAGTTCTTC. The rearrangement uses TRBV7-8 and TRBJ2-1; 9 positions match TRBD2. Germline V gene lookup returns CDR1 SGHVS and CDR2 FQNEAQ. V lost 3 bases, J lost 5 bases, and 5 bases stayed unmatched. CDR3 length: 15 residues.